The 8 T cell receptor beta chains presented below share a single source sample, sequenced in a study of T cells after posttransplantation cyclophosphamide. The repertoire was sequenced with immunoSEQ multiplex PCR; TCRdb's copy has only in-frame clones and lacks some. This repertoire shows about 50,000 clones, 94% found once; its top ten account for 2.9%. The specimen was PBMCs. These receptors were taken from a woman in her twenties or thirties in good health and a related stem cell transplant donor.

J is TRBJ2-1 and V is TRBV5-1, with 7 bases lining up with TRBD2. Germline V gives CDR1 SGHRS, CDR2 YFSETQ. V was clipped by 4 bases and J by 6 bases; unmatched bases: 7. The CDR3 extends over 14 amino acids. The DNA of the CDR3 is TGCGCCAGCAGCCCCGGGCGGGGGATCAATGAGCAGTTCTTC. Protein product: CASSPGRGINEQFF.

The chain is built from TRBV5-1 and TRBJ2-6; D remains ambiguous. V lost 5 bases and J 0 bases, leaving 3 bases between the germline ends. CDR1 and CDR2 (germline): SGHRS, YFSETQ. CDR3 length equals 13 residues. The CDR3 nucleotides read TGCGCCAGCAGTCGCTCTGGGGCCAACGTCCTGACTTTC. Translated: CASSRSGANVLTF.

The chain links TRBV2 to TRBJ2-7; 12 nucleotides match TRBD1. Looked up from germline, CDR1 is SNHLY and CDR2 is FYNNEI. With 5 bases clipped from V and 2 bases from J, the junction kept 4 bases outside the gene matches. This CDR3 region has 15 residues. CDR3 residues: CASSRDRGRAYEQYF. The CDR3 DNA reads as TGTGCCAGCAGTAGGGACAGGGGGCGCGCCTACGAGCAGTACTTC.

The chain couples TRBV9 to TRBJ1-3, with D possibly being TRBD1 (5 bases). In germline, CDR1 is SGDLS, CDR2 YYNGEE. The CDR3 contains 17 residues. V lost 4 bases and J lost 2, with 19 bases in between. The CDR3 DNA reads TGTGCCAGCAGCCCGCGTTGGGGGGGGTTAGCTGGAAACACCATATATTTT. Amino acids: CASSPRWGGLAGNTIYF.

The rearrangement links TRBV6-5 to TRBJ2-7; no clear D. V lost 3 bases and J lost 4, with 13 bases in between. CDR3 size: 14 residues. CDR1 is MNHEY, CDR2 SVGAGI, per germline. In DNA, the CDR3 is TGTGCCAGCAGTTATCACGGGTTGGTATACGAGCAGTACTTC. It yields the protein CASSYHGLVYEQYF.

The chain combines TRBV6-1 with TRBJ1-6, with TRBD1 as a possible D gene (6 bases). The CDR3 runs to 15 residues. V gave up 5 bases and J gave up 7 bases, with 15 bases separating them. Germline V lookup: CDR1 MNHNS, CDR2 SASEGT. CDR3 sequence (DNA): TGTGCCAGCAGTAGGGGGGGGGTGAACAATTCACCCCTCCACTTT. Translating it yields CASSRGGVNNSPLHF.

The chain has TRBV7-2 and TRBJ2-1; no firm D call. The CDR3 totals 14 residues. CDR1 and CDR2 from the germline V gene are SGHTA and FQGNSA. The V gene lost 1 base and the J gene lost 9 bases, with 13 bases spanning the gap. CDR3 amino acids: CASSLGLAFGEQFF. CDR3 nucleotides: TGTGCCAGCAGCTTAGGGTTAGCCTTCGGTGAGCAGTTCTTC.

V gene TRBV9 combines with J gene TRBJ2-5, with 9 bases identical to TRBD2. V shed 4 bases, J shed 5 bases, and the junction held 12 bases outside the gene matches. This CDR3 is 16 amino acids long. The germline CDR1 and CDR2 sequences are SGDLS and YYNGEE. Here the CDR3 DNA reads TGTGCCAGCAGCCTCGTTGCGGGGGGGCCGGGGGAGACCCAGTACTTC. This gives the protein CASSLVAGGPGETQYF. Using reference TRBV9 and TRBJ2-5 for the parts outside the CDR3, the full variable domain is DSGVTQTPKHLITATGQRVTLRCSPRSGDLSVYWYQQSLDQGLQFLIQYYNGEERAKGNILERFSAQQFPDLHSELNLSSLELGDSALYFCASSLVAGGPGETQYFGPGTRLLVL.